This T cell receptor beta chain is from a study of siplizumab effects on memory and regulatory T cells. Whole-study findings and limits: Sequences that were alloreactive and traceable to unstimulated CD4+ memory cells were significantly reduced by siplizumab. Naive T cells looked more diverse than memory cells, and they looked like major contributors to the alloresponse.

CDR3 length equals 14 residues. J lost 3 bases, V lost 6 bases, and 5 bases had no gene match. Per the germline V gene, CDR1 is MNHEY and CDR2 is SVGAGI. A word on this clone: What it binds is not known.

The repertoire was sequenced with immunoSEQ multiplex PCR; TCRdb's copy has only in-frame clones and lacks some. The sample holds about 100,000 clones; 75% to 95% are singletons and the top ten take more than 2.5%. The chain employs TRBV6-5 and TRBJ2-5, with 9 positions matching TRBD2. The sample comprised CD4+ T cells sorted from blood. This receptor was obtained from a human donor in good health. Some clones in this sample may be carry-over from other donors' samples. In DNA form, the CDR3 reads TGTGCCAGCAGAGATTTAGCGGGAGAAGAGACCCAGTACTTC. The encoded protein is CASRDLAGEETQYF.